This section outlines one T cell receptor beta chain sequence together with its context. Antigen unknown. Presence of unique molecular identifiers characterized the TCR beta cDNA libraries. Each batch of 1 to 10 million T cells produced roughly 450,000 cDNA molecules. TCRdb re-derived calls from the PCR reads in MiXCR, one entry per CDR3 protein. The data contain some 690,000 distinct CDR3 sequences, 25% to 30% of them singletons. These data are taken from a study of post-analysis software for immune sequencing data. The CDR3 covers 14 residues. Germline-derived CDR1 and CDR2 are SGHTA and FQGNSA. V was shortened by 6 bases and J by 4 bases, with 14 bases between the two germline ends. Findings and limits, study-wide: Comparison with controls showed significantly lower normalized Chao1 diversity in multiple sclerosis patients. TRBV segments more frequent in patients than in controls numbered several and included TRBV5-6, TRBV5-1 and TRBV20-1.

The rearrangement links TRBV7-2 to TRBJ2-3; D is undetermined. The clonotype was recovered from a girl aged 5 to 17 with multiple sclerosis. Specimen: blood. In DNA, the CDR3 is TGTGCCAGCAGAAGGGATCATCGGGCAGATACGCAGTATTTT. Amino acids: CASRRDHRADTQYF.